The rows below give T cell receptor beta chains drawn from one sample of a study of T cell responses to AZD1222 COVID-19 vaccine. Sequenced by immunoSEQ multiplex PCR; TCRdb stores in-frame clones only, minus some. The table records approximately 180,000 clones, 70% to 90% of them present only once. Specimen: peripheral blood, collected 28 days after the second AZD1222 dose. These receptors were collected from an adult who received the AZD1222 COVID-19 vaccine. Each CDR3 is given with its conserved first and last residue. D genes are given only for firm matches. For some rows the clone size is stated as once, few or many, or as a class when expanded; others skip it.

length	V	D	J	size	DNA	CDR3
17	TRBV4-2	TRBD1	TRBJ1-2	NA	TGTGCCAGCAGCCACGGGGGACAGGATTCACTTAACTATGGCTACACCTTC	CASSHGGQDSLNYGYTF
16	TRBV10-3	TRBD1	TRBJ1-2	few	TGTGCCATCCCCTCCGGGACAGGGCGGTCGGCGAGTGGCTACACCTTC	CAIPSGTGRSASGYTF
13	TRBV30	NA	TRBJ1-6	NA	TGTGCCTGGAGAGGGGCCCCAAATTCACCCCTCCACTTT	CAWRGAPNSPLHF
14	TRBV27	NA	TRBJ1-1	NA	TGTGCCAGGTTTCGGGGTAAGACGAACACTGAAGCTTTCTTT	CARFRGKTNTEAFF
19	TRBV9	TRBD1	TRBJ2-1	NA	TGTGCCAGCAGCGCCCGGGGGACAGGGTCTCCCCCCTTGAGGGATGAGCAGTTCTTC	CASSARGTGSPPLRDEQFF
14	TRBV5-1	TRBD1	TRBJ1-2	NA	TGCGCCAGCAGCACCCAAGGGACAGGGTCTGGCTACACCTTC	CASSTQGTGSGYTF
13	TRBV9	NA	TRBJ1-4	NA	TGTGCCAGCACCGGGGGAACTAATGAAAAACTGTTTTTT	CASTGGTNEKLFF
14	TRBV7-9	NA	TRBJ2-7	NA	TGTGCCAGCAGCTTTAGTTTGGGGGGCTACGAGCAGTACTTC	CASSFSLGGYEQYF
19	TRBV3-1/TRBV3-2	TRBD2	TRBJ2-1	once	TGTGCCAGCAGCCAAGATCGGTATACGGGGGAGGGATCCTACAATGAGCAGTTCTTC	CASSQDRYTGEGSYNEQFF
16	TRBV19	NA	TRBJ2-1	once	TGTGCCAGTAGTATCCCTTGGGGGGCCCGGGGCGATGAGCAGTTCTTC	CASSIPWGARGDEQFF
14	TRBV7-2	NA	TRBJ2-3	NA	TGTGCCAGCAGCTTATGGGACAGCACAGATACGCAGTATTTT	CASSLWDSTDTQYF
16	TRBV14	NA	TRBJ2-7	NA	TGTGCCAGCAGCCGCGTCGGGGGCAGGGGAGCCCACGAGCAGTACTTC	CASSRVGGRGAHEQYF
17	TRBV7-8	NA	TRBJ2-2	NA	TGTGCCAGCAGCTTAGCGCTGTCGGCGGGCCGAAGCGGGGAGCTGTTTTTT	CASSLALSAGRSGELFF
12	TRBV5-4	NA	TRBJ1-2	NA	TGTGCCACTTCCGGGGTGAACTATGGCTACACCTTC	CATSGVNYGYTF
14	TRBV6-5	NA	TRBJ2-1	NA	TGTGCCAGCAGCCTCGGGTCCCCATCGCGTGAGCAGTTCTTC	CASSLGSPSREQFF
15	TRBV9	TRBD2	TRBJ2-7	NA	TGTGCCAGCAGCCTCGGGACTAGCGGTACCTACGAGCAGTACTTC	CASSLGTSGTYEQYF
14	TRBV6-6	NA	TRBJ1-4	NA	TGTGCCAGCAGCCCGCCCGGAGGGGATGAAAAACTGTTTTTT	CASSPPGGDEKLFF
13	TRBV6-5	NA	TRBJ2-5	NA	TGTGCCAGCAGCAAGGGGTTGATGAAGACCCAGTACTTC	CASSKGLMKTQYF
12	TRBV29-1	NA	TRBJ2-7	once	TGCAGCGTTGAGACGGGAGCCTACGAGCAGTACTTC	CSVETGAYEQYF
13	TRBV6-4	NA	TRBJ2-5	NA	TGTGCCAGCAGGGCCCGGGATGAGGAGACCCAGTACTTC	CASRARDEETQYF
15	TRBV27	TRBD2	TRBJ2-7	NA	TGTGCCAGCAGTTCCCGACTAGCGGGATCCTACGAGCAGTACTTC	CASSSRLAGSYEQYF
14	TRBV4-3	NA	TRBJ2-3	once	TGCGCCAGCAGCCCCCGTCTGAATTCAGATACGCAGTATTTT	CASSPRLNSDTQYF
16	TRBV5-4	NA	TRBJ2-6	NA	TGTGCCAACCACCGGGACCCTAGCTCTGGGGCCAACGTCCTGACTTTC	CANHRDPSSGANVLTF
13	TRBV4-3	NA	TRBJ1-5	NA	TGCGCCAGCAGCCTAGGGGGGGGCCAGCCCCAGCATTTT	CASSLGGGQPQHF
15	TRBV7-2	NA	TRBJ2-1	NA	TGTGCCAGCAGCATCCGCGCGGGACCCTACAATGAGCAGTTCTTC	CASSIRAGPYNEQFF
15	TRBV28	TRBD1	TRBJ1-1	NA	TGTGCCAGCACCTTGGGGGGACAGATGAACACTGAAGCTTTCTTT	CASTLGGQMNTEAFF
11	TRBV7-2	NA	TRBJ2-7	NA	TGTGCCAGCAACTTCGGGGGCGAGCAGTACTTC	CASNFGGEQYF
13	TRBV5-1	TRBD1	TRBJ2-5	NA	TGCGCCAGCAGCGTTGGGACAGAAGAGACCCAGTACTTC	CASSVGTEETQYF
12	TRBV29-1	NA	TRBJ2-5	few	TGCAGCGTTGAGAGCAACCAAGAGACCCAGTACTTC	CSVESNQETQYF
12	TRBV25-1	NA	TRBJ2-3	NA	TGTGCCAGCAGTCCGTTCACAGATACGCAGTATTTT	CASSPFTDTQYF
15	TRBV5-1	NA	TRBJ2-1	NA	TGCGCCAGCAGCTTAGGTAGCACACAGATGAATGAGCAGTTCTTC	CASSLGSTQMNEQFF
17	TRBV5-1	TRBD2	TRBJ2-3	once	TGCGCCAGCAGCTTGTTCGGCGGGAGGACAGAGGGAGATACGCAGTATTTT	CASSLFGGRTEGDTQYF
18	TRBV7-2	TRBD2	TRBJ2-1	NA	TGTGCCAGCAGCCTACAACCGACTAGCGGGAGTAGCCACAATGAGCAGTTCTTC	CASSLQPTSGSSHNEQFF
12	TRBV19	NA	TRBJ1-5	NA	TGTGCCAGTAGTATAGGGAATCAGCCCCAGCATTTT	CASSIGNQPQHF
15	TRBV9	TRBD2	TRBJ2-1	once	TGTGCCAGCAGCGTAGCTAGCGGGAGGGCTGGAGAGCAGTTCTTC	CASSVASGRAGEQFF
14	TRBV6-2/TRBV6-3	NA	TRBJ1-2	NA	TGTGCCAGCAGTTACTCGACTCAGGGTTATGGCTACACCTTC	CASSYSTQGYGYTF
13	TRBV5-6	NA	TRBJ2-5	NA	TGTGCCAGCAGCACCGGGGGGCCAGGGACCCAGTACTTC	CASSTGGPGTQYF
14	TRBV19	NA	TRBJ2-7	NA	TGTGCCAGTAGTCCCCTTGGGAAATCCTACGAGCAGTACTTC	CASSPLGKSYEQYF
15	TRBV10-3	TRBD1	TRBJ1-4	NA	TGTGCCATCAGTGACTCAACAGGGGGTAATGAAAAACTGTTTTTT	CAISDSTGGNEKLFF